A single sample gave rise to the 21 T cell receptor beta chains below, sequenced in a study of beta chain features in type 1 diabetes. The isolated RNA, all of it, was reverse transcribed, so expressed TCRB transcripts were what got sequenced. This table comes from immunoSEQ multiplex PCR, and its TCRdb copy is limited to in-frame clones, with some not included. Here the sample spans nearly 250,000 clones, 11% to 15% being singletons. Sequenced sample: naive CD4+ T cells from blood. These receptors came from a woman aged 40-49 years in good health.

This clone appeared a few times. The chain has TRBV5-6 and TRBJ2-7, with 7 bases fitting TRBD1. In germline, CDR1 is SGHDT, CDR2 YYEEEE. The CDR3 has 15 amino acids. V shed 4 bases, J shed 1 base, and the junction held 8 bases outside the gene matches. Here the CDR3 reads CASSLRQGHSYEQYF. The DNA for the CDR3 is TGTGCCAGCAGCCTGCGACAGGGACATTCCTACGAGCAGTACTTC.

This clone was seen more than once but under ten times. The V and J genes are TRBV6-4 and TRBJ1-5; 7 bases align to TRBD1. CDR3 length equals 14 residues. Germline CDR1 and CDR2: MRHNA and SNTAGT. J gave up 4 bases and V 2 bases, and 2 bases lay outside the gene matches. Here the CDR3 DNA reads TGTGCCAGCAGTGACAAACAGGGGAATCAGCCCCAGCATTTT. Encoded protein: CASSDKQGNQPQHF.

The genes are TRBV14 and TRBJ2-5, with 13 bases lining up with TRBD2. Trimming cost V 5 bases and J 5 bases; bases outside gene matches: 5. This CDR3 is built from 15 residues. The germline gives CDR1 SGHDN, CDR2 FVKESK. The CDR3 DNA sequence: TGTGCCAGCAGCGACCTGGGACTAGCGGGGGAGACCCAGTACTTC. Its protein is CASSDLGLAGETQYF.

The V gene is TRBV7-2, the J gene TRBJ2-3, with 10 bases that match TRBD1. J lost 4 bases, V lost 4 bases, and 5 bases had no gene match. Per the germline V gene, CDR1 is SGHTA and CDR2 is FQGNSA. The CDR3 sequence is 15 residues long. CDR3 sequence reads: CASSSPDRGPDTQYF. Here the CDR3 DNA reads TGTGCCAGCAGCTCACCAGACAGGGGGCCAGATACGCAGTATTTT. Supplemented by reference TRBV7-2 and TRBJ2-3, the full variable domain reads GAGVSQSPSNKVTEKGKDVELRCDPISGHTALYWYRQSLGQGLEFLIYFQGNSAPDKSGLPSDRFSAERTGGSVSTLTIQRTQQEDSAVYLCASSSPDRGPDTQYFGPGTRLTVL.

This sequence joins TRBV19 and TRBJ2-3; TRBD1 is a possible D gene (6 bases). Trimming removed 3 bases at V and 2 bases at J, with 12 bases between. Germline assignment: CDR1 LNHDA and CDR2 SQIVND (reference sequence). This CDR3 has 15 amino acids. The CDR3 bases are TGTGCCAGTAGTATGCAGGGGCGACTCACAGATACGCAGTATTTT. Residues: CASSMQGRLTDTQYF.

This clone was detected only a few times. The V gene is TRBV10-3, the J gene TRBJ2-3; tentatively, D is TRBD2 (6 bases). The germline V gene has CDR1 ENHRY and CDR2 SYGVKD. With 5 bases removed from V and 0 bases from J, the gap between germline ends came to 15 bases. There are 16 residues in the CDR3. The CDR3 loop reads CAISSLGGSSTDTQYF. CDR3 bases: TGTGCCATCAGTTCCCTTGGAGGGTCTAGCACAGATACGCAGTATTTT.

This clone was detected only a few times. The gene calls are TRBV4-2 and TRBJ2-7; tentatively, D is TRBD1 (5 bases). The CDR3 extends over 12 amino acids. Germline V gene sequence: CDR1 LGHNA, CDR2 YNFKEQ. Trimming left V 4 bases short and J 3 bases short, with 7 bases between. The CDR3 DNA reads TGTGCCAGCAGCCGTGACAGCTACGAGCAGTACTTC. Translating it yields CASSRDSYEQYF.

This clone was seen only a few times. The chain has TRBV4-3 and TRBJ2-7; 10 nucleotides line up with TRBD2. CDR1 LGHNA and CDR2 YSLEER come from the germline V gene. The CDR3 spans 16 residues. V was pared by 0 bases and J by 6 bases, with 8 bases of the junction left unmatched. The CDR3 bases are TGCGCCAGCAGCCAAGATCCAAGCGGGGGGGCCCCCGAGCAGTACTTC. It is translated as CASSQDPSGGAPEQYF.

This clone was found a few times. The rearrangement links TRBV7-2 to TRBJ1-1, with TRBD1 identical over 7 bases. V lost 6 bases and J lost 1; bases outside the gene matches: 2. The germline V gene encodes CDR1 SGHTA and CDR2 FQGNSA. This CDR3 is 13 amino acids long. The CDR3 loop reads CASRRQGNTEAFF. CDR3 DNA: TGTGCCAGCAGAAGACAGGGGAACACTGAAGCTTTCTTT.

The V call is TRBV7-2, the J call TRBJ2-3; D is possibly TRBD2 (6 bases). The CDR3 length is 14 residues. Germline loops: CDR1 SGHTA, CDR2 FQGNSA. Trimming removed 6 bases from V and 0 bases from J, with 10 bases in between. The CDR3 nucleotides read TGTGCCAGCAGGACTAGATTGAGCACAGATACGCAGTATTTT. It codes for CASRTRLSTDTQYF.

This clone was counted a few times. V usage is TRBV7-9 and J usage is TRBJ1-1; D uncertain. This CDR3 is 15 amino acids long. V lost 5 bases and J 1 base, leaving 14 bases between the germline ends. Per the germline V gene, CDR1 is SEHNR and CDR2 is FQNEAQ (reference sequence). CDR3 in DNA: TGTGCCAGCAGCGGTCGTGAGGCGCCGAACACTGAAGCTTTCTTT. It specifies CASSGREAPNTEAFF.

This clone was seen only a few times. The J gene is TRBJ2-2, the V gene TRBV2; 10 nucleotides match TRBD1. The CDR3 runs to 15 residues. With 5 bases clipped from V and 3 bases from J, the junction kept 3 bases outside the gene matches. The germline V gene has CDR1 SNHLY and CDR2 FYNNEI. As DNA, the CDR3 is TGTGCCAGCAGTTGGGACAGGGGTGACACCGGGGAGCTGTTTTTT. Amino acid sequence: CASSWDRGDTGELFF.

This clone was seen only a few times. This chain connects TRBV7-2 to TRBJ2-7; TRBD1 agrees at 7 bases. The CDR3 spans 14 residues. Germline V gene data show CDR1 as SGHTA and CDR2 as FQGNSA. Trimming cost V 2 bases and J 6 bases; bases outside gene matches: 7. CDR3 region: CASSLWDSFGEQYF. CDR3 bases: TGTGCCAGCAGCTTATGGGACAGTTTTGGCGAGCAGTACTTC. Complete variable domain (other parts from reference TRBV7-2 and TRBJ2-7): GAGVSQSPSNKVTEKGKDVELRCDPISGHTALYWYRQSLGQGLEFLIYFQGNSAPDKSGLPSDRFSAERTGGSVSTLTIQRTQQEDSAVYLCASSLWDSFGEQYFGPGTRLTVT.

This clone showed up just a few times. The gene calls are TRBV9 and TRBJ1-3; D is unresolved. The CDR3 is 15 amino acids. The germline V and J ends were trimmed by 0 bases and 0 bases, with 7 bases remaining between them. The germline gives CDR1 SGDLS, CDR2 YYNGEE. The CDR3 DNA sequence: TGTGCCAGCAGCGTAGGGGCGTACTCTGGAAACACCATATATTTT. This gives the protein CASSVGAYSGNTIYF.

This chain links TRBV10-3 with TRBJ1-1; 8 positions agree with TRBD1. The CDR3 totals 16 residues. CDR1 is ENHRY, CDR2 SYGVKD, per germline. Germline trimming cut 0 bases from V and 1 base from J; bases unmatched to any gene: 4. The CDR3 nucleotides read TGTGCCATCAGTGAGTCGACTCAGGGGGCGAACACTGAAGCTTTCTTT. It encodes CAISESTQGANTEAFF.

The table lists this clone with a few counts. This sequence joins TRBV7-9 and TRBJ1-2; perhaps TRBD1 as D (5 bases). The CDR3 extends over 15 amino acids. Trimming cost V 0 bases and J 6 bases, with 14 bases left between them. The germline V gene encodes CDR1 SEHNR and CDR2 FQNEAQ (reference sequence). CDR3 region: CASSLAHRPRDGYTF. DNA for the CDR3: TGTGCCAGCAGCTTAGCCCACAGGCCAAGAGATGGCTACACCTTC. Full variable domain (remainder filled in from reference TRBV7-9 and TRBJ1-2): DTGVSQNPRHKITKRGQNVTFRCDPISEHNRLYWYRQTLGQGPEFLTYFQNEAQLEKSRLLSDRFSAERPKGSFSTLEIQRTEQGDSAMYLCASSLAHRPRDGYTFGSGTRLTVV.

For the CDR3, the DNA is TGTGCCAGCTCGGAGAGGGCGGGCACAGATACGCAGTATTTT. Protein product: CASSERAGTDTQYF. J is TRBJ2-3 and V is TRBV18, with a weak D call TRBD2 (5 bases). Germline-derived CDR1 and CDR2 are KGHSH and LQKENI. Trimming took off 6 bases at V and 1 base at J, with 11 bases between the two ends. The CDR3 length is 14 residues.

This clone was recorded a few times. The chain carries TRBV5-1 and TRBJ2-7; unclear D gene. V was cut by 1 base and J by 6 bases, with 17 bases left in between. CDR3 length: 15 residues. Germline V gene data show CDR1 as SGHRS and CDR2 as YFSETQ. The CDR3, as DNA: TGCGCCAGCAGCTTGTTATCGGCGAGCGAAGGCGAGCAGTACTTC. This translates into CASSLLSASEGEQYF.

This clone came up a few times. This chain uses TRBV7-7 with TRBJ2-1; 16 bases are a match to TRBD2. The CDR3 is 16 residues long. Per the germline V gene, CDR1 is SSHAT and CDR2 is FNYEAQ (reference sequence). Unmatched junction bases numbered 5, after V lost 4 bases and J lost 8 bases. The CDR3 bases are TGTGCCAGCAGCTCGGGACTAGCGGGGGGGCCCGATGAGCAGTTCTTC. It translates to CASSSGLAGGPDEQFF.

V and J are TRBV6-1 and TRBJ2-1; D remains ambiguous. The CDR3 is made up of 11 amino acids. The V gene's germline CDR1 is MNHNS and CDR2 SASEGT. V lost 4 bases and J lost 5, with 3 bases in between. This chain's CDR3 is CASSADNEQFF. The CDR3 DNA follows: TGTGCCAGCAGTGCCGACAATGAGCAGTTCTTC.

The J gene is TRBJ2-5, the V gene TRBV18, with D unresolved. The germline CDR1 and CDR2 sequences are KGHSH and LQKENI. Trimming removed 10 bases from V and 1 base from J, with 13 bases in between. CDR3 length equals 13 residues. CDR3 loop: CATKRGVQETQYF. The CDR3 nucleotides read TGTGCCACCAAACGAGGAGTCCAAGAGACCCAGTACTTC. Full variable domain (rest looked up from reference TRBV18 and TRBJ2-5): NAGVMQNPRHLVRRRGQEARLRCSPMKGHSHVYWYRQLPEEGLKFMVYLQKENIIDESGMPKERFSAEFPKEGPSILRIQQVVRGDSAAYFCATKRGVQETQYFGPGTRLLVL.